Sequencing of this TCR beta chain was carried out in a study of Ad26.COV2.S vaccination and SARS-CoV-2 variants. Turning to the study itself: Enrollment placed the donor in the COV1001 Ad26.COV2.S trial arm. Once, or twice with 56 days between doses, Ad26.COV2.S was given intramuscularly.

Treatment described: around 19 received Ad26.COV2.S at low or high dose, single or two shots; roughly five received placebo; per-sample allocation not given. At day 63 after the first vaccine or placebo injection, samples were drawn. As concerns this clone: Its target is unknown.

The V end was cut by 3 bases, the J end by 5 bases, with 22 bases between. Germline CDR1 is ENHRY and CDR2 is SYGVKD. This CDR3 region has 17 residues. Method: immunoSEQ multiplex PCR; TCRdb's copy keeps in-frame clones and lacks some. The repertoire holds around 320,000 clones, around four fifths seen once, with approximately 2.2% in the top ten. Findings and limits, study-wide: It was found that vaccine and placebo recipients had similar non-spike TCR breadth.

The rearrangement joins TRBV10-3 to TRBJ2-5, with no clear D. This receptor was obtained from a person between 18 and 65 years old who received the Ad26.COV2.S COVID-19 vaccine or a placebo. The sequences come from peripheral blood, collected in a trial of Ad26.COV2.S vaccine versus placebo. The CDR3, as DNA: TGTGCCATCAGTGATATTGATGAGCCTACCCTTGGGGAGACCCAGTACTTC. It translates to CAISDIDEPTLGETQYF.